Listed below are T cell receptor beta chains from one sample, sequenced in a study of OX40 agonist ivuxolimab in advanced cancers. Assay: immunoSEQ multiplex PCR; the TCRdb copy retains only in-frame clones and omits some. Counted here are some 77,000 clones, 92% occurring once; the ten biggest clones make up less than 10%. The input for sequencing was CD4+ or CD8+ T cells sorted from blood, taken in a trial of the OX40 agonist ivuxolimab. The receptors originated from an adult with an advanced solid tumor such as melanoma, head and neck, liver or kidney cancer. Each CDR3 is given with its conserved first and last residue. A D gene is named only where the DNA matches it firmly. Clone size is stated in some rows and not others, as once, few, many or a class when expanded.

-	TRBJ2-5	-	TRBV7-9	CASSLSQEVQETQYF	TGTGCCAGCAGTCTGTCACAAGAAGTCCAAGAGACCCAGTACTTC
-	TRBJ1-4	-	TRBV7-8	CASRSKALKTLSKEKLFF	TGTGCCAGCAGGTCCAAGGCCCTTAAGACACTTTCGAAGGAAAAACTGTTTTTT
-	TRBJ1-1	-	TRBV6-5	CASSYYTNTEAFF	TGTGCCAGCAGTTACTACACGAACACTGAAGCTTTCTTT
-	TRBJ2-7	TRBD2	TRBV27	CASSLGLALTYEQYF	TGTGCCAGCAGTTTAGGACTAGCCTTAACCTACGAGCAGTACTTC
-	TRBJ2-7	-	TRBV4-3	CASSQGGPYGESYEQYF	TGCGCCAGCAGCCAAGGGGGGCCGTATGGTGAGTCCTACGAGCAGTACTTC
-	TRBJ1-2	-	TRBV7-9	CASSATLNRPESYGYTF	TGTGCCAGCAGCGCAACTTTGAACCGACCCGAGTCCTATGGCTACACCTTC
-	TRBJ1-3	-	TRBV21-1	CASSKDRPSSGNTIYF	TGTGCCAGCAGCAAAGACAGGCCGAGCTCTGGAAACACCATATATTTT
-	TRBJ2-7	TRBD1	TRBV18	CASSPPAQGVSYEQYF	TGTGCCAGCTCACCACCAGCACAGGGGGTCTCCTACGAGCAGTACTTC
-	TRBJ2-7	TRBD2	TRBV6-6	CASSPTRLAVLLEQYF	TGTGCCAGCAGCCCCACGAGACTAGCCGTCCTACTCGAGCAGTACTTC
-	TRBJ1-2	-	TRBV29-1	CSVEKGDYGYTF	TGCAGCGTTGAAAAGGGAGACTATGGCTACACCTTC
-	TRBJ2-4	TRBD2	TRBV9	CASSPGGGRSAKNIQYF	TGTGCCAGCAGCCCGGGCGGGGGGAGGTCGGCCAAAAACATTCAGTACTTC
-	TRBJ2-7	-	TRBV5-6	CASSLVAGPSEQYF	TGTGCCAGCAGCTTGGTGGCGGGGCCTTCCGAGCAGTACTTC
-	TRBJ1-2	-	TRBV19	CASSSRELYGYTF	TGTGCCAGTAGTTCCAGGGAACTCTATGGCTACACCTTC
-	TRBJ2-7	-	TRBV14	CASSPPGYPYEQYF	TGTGCCAGCAGCCCCCCGGGATACCCCTACGAGCAGTACTTC
-	TRBJ1-2	-	TRBV4-1	CASGDRANYGYTF	TGCGCCAGCGGGGACCGCGCTAACTATGGCTACACCTTC
-	TRBJ2-1	-	TRBV6-6	CASSLYSGSYNEQFF	TGTGCCAGCAGTTTATATAGCGGTTCCTACAATGAGCAGTTCTTC
-	TRBJ2-1	-	TRBV7-6	CASSNPLDLGNNEQFF	TGTGCCAGCAGCAACCCGCTAGATTTGGGAAACAATGAGCAGTTCTTC
once	TRBJ1-1	TRBD1	TRBV15	CATSRLRTGAGGMNTEAFF	TGTGCCACCAGCAGACTACGTACAGGGGCGGGGGGCATGAACACTGAAGCTTTCTTT
-	TRBJ2-5	TRBD1	TRBV6-1	CASSPPGGRKTQYF	TGTGCCAGCAGTCCGCCAGGGGGCCGGAAGACCCAGTACTTC
once	TRBJ2-7	TRBD1	TRBV6-1	CASSDPPGQGDDEQYF	TGTGCCAGCAGTGACCCACCGGGACAGGGAGACGACGAGCAGTACTTC
-	TRBJ1-1	-	TRBV7-2	CASRVSLNTEAFF	TGTGCCAGCAGGGTTTCCCTGAACACTGAAGCTTTCTTT
-	TRBJ2-5	-	TRBV5-3	CVTLGGATGETQYF	TGTGTGACTCTAGGGGGGGCTACGGGAGAGACCCAGTACTTC
-	TRBJ2-7	TRBD2	TRBV15	CATRASMPSGGASHEQYF	TGTGCCACCAGGGCTTCGATGCCTAGCGGGGGCGCCTCCCACGAGCAGTACTTC
-	TRBJ1-2	-	TRBV11-2	CASSEAASRKTYGYTF	TGTGCCAGCAGCGAGGCGGCAAGCAGAAAGACCTATGGCTACACCTTC
-	TRBJ2-7	-	TRBV20-1	CSARAVEQYF	TGCAGTGCGCGGGCGGTCGAGCAGTACTTC
-	TRBJ2-7	TRBD1	TRBV19	CASSSPGTGVYEQYF	TGTGCCAGTAGCTCTCCCGGGACAGGGGTCTACGAGCAGTACTTC
-	TRBJ1-6	TRBD1	TRBV6-6	CASRPGQGAVALHF	TGTGCCAGCAGACCGGGACAGGGGGCTGTAGCCCTCCACTTT
once	TRBJ2-7	-	TRBV7-9	CASSLEDSYEQYF	TGTGCCAGCAGCTTAGAAGACAGCTACGAGCAGTACTTC
once	TRBJ1-2	TRBD1	TRBV7-6	CASSPTPGTGANYGYTF	TGTGCCAGCAGCCCAACCCCCGGGACAGGGGCTAACTATGGCTACACCTTC
-	TRBJ2-1	-	TRBV6-5	CASASVTDYNEQFF	TGTGCCAGCGCGTCAGTGACGGACTACAATGAGCAGTTCTTC
-	TRBJ2-7	-	TRBV6-5	CASSYGPYEQYF	TGTGCCAGCAGTTACGGCCCCTACGAGCAGTACTTC
once	TRBJ2-1	-	TRBV4-1	CASSPPSRGNEQFF	TGCGCCAGCAGCCCCCCCTCCCGGGGTAATGAGCAGTTCTTC
-	TRBJ2-5	-	TRBV9	CASSVRGQETQYF	TGTGCCAGCAGCGTCCGGGGCCAAGAGACCCAGTACTTC
-	TRBJ2-3	TRBD2	TRBV15	CATSGGTSGTDTQYF	TGTGCCACCAGCGGCGGGACTAGCGGCACAGATACGCAGTATTTT
-	TRBJ2-7	TRBD1	TRBV19	CASSPGTGGYEQYF	TGTGCCAGTAGTCCTGGGACAGGGGGCTACGAGCAGTACTTC
-	TRBJ2-1	-	TRBV7-3	CASSLIRREHNEQFF	TGTGCCAGCAGCTTAATCCGGCGGGAACACAATGAGCAGTTCTTC
-	TRBJ2-1	TRBD1	TRBV19	CASREDRGCDEQFF	TGTGCCAGTAGGGAAGACAGGGGGTGCGATGAGCAGTTCTTC
-	TRBJ2-5	TRBD2	TRBV9	CASSGRTSGQETQYF	TGTGCCAGCAGCGGACGGACTAGCGGCCAAGAGACCCAGTACTTC
-	TRBJ1-5	TRBD1	TRBV12-5	CASAPWGQVDQPQHF	TGTGCTAGTGCCCCCTGGGGACAGGTCGATCAGCCCCAGCATTTT
-	TRBJ2-7	TRBD2	TRBV7-6	CASSSGWGEGWSEQYF	TGTGCCAGCAGCTCCGGTTGGGGGGAGGGGTGGAGCGAGCAGTACTTC
-	TRBJ1-2	-	TRBV27	CASSPTGYGYTF	TGTGCCAGCAGTCCCACAGGGTACGGCTACACCTTC
once	TRBJ1-2	TRBD1	TRBV11-2	CASSLGGGGHYGYTF	TGTGCCAGCAGCCTAGGAGGAGGGGGCCACTATGGCTACACCTTC
-	TRBJ2-7	-	TRBV10-3	CASSYASVHEQYF	TGTGCCAGCAGTTACGCTAGCGTCCACGAGCAGTACTTC
-	TRBJ2-7	TRBD1	TRBV5-6	CASSLWDRGPEQYF	TGTGCCAGCAGCTTGTGGGACAGGGGGCCCGAGCAGTACTTC
-	TRBJ1-2	TRBD1	TRBV4-3	CASSQDPSGGNYGYTF	TGCGCCAGCAGCCAAGACCCTTCAGGGGGCAACTATGGCTACACCTTC
-	TRBJ2-1	-	TRBV9	CASSVSGTPNNEQFF	TGTGCCAGCAGCGTAAGCGGGACACCCAACAATGAGCAGTTCTTC
medium-sized	TRBJ1-2	-	TRBV6-6	CASSLGEDGYTF	TGTGCCAGCAGTTTGGGTGAGGATGGCTACACCTTC
-	TRBJ2-7	TRBD2	TRBV9	CASSVAGLAGTYEQYF	TGTGCCAGCAGCGTAGCGGGACTAGCGGGTACATACGAGCAGTACTTC
-	TRBJ1-1	-	TRBV7-6	CASTPGVGTEAFF	TGTGCCAGCACCCCAGGGGTCGGGACTGAAGCTTTCTTT
-	TRBJ2-1	TRBD1	TRBV27	CASSPGTGGRNEQFF	TGTGCCAGCAGTCCGGGGACAGGGGGCCGTAATGAGCAGTTCTTC
-	TRBJ2-2	TRBD2	TRBV27	CASSLGLAGGPTGELFF	TGTGCCAGCAGTTTAGGACTAGCGGGGGGCCCCACCGGGGAGCTGTTTTTT
-	TRBJ2-4	TRBD1	TRBV5-4	CASTPQGETKNIQYF	TGTGCCAGCACCCCGCAGGGGGAGACCAAAAACATTCAGTACTTC
-	TRBJ2-5	-	TRBV30	CAWSAFREKGETQYF	TGTGCCTGGAGTGCCTTTAGAGAAAAGGGGGAGACCCAGTACTTC
-	TRBJ2-3	-	TRBV6-5	CASSVGAGTDTQYF	TGTGCCAGCAGTGTGGGCGCGGGAACAGATACGCAGTATTTT
-	TRBJ2-3	-	TRBV4-3	CASSQDHRTATTDTQYF	TGCGCCAGCAGCCAAGATCATCGTACAGCTACCACAGATACGCAGTATTTT